These 9 T cell receptor beta chains share one sample of origin, sequenced in a study of blood T cell repertoires in COVID-19. The data were produced by immunoSEQ multiplex PCR, yet TCRdb's version contains in-frame clones alone and is incomplete. Of about 98,000 clones detected, 84% appear once; the ten largest clones hold 8.5% to 10%. The sequenced sample was peripheral blood. The receptors were gathered from a man aged 40-50 years with active or convalescent COVID-19.

J is TRBJ1-5 and V is TRBV12-3 or TRBV12-4, with unresolved D. The CDR3 contains 11 residues. V lost 6 bases and J 8 bases, leaving 8 bases between the germline ends. The CDR3 DNA is TGTGCCAGCAGATTGGGAGAGCCCCAGCATTTT. It codes for CASRLGEPQHF.

The genes are TRBV5-4 and TRBJ2-7, with TRBD1 identical over 8 bases. This CDR3 is built from 13 residues. The junction had 3 bases not matched to a gene; V was cut back by 4 bases and J by 3 bases. Germline V CDR1 and CDR2: SGHNT, YYREEE (reference sequence). Here the CDR3 DNA reads TGTGCCAGCAGCACTGGACAGGGCTACGAGCAGTACTTC. Encoded protein: CASSTGQGYEQYF.

V and J are TRBV7-2 and TRBJ1-1; unclear D gene. This CDR3 region has 15 residues. V was shortened by 4 bases and J by 1 base, with 13 bases between the two germline ends. The germline V gene encodes CDR1 SGHTA and CDR2 FQGNSA. Written as DNA, the CDR3 is TGTGCCAGCAGCTCGTCTAAACAGAAGAACACTGAAGCTTTCTTT. Translating gives CASSSSKQKNTEAFF.

The chain uses TRBV4-2 and TRBJ2-5, with 14 bases lining up with TRBD2. Germline V gives CDR1 LGHNA, CDR2 YNFKEQ. The ends lost 4 bases at V and 4 bases at J; junction bases unmatched: 11. The CDR3 is made up of 18 amino acids. The CDR3 DNA reads as TGTGCCAGCAGCCCGACCACAGGACTAGCGGGGGGCGGAGAGACCCAGTACTTC. Translation: CASSPTTGLAGGGETQYF.

A few counts support this clone. The chain has TRBV4-3 and TRBJ2-2; 10 nucleotides match TRBD1. This CDR3 spans 17 amino acids. Germline V CDR1 and CDR2: LGHNA, YSLEER. Trimming cost V 0 bases and J 5 bases; bases outside gene matches: 6. The CDR3 nucleotides are TGCGCCAGCAGCCAAGAAGTGACAGGGGGCAGGACCGGGGAGCTGTTTTTT. Protein sequence: CASSQEVTGGRTGELFF.

The chain is built from TRBV19 and TRBJ1-1; 9 nucleotides line up with TRBD1. J was trimmed by 12 bases and V by 8 bases; bases with no gene match: 10. This CDR3 is 12 amino acids long. The germline V gene has CDR1 LNHDA and CDR2 SQIVND (reference sequence). The CDR3 DNA is TGTGCCAGTGCCCCCCGGACAGGGGAAACTTTCTTT. This gives the protein CASAPRTGETFF.

This chain joins TRBV29-1 and TRBJ1-1; a possible D gene is TRBD1 (5 bases). The CDR3 has 12 residues. CDR1 SQVTM and CDR2 ANQGSEA come from the germline V gene. V lost 4 bases and J lost 3, with 9 bases in between. In DNA, the CDR3 is TGCAGCGTTGTTCCAGGGTACACTGAAGCTTTCTTT. Protein: CSVVPGYTEAFF.

The gene calls are TRBV28 and TRBJ1-1; weak D call: TRBD1 (6 bases). V was trimmed by 6 bases and J by 4 bases, leaving 21 bases between them. This CDR3 is built from 16 residues. Germline V CDR1 and CDR2: MDHEN, SYDVKM. The CDR3 spells CASRKGTSQGSTEAFF. CDR3 nucleotide sequence: TGTGCCAGCAGGAAAGGGACATCGCAGGGTAGCACTGAAGCTTTCTTT.

This clone occurred once. V is TRBV27 and J is TRBJ1-6, with 8 bases matching TRBD1. This CDR3 region has 17 residues. Unmatched junction bases numbered 8, after V lost 5 bases and J lost 2 bases. From germline, CDR1 is MNHEY and CDR2 SMNVEV (reference sequence). This CDR3 reads CASSPWTGKTYNSPLHF. The CDR3 DNA reads as TGTGCCAGCAGTCCCTGGACAGGGAAGACCTATAATTCACCCCTCCACTTT.